This entry is about one TCR beta chain. What it recognizes is unknown. This specimen comes from a study of cytomegalovirus exposure and HLA in healthy donors. Healthy people donating bone marrow made up the donors. The PCR used 60 Vbeta and 13 Jbeta primers. The assay was immunoSEQ multiplex PCR, and TCRdb's table has in-frame clones only and misses some. The sample has about 150,000 clones; 80% are singletons. Notes on the study in general: In a later analysis, most CMV-associated TCR beta chains appeared HLA-restricted.

The germline V gene has CDR1 MDHEN and CDR2 SYDVKM. With 10 bases clipped from V and 3 bases from J, the junction kept 11 bases outside the gene matches. The CDR3 is 14 residues long. The chain couples TRBV28 to TRBJ2-7, with 8 bases fitting TRBD2. The sequencing input was PBMCs. The receptor comes from a woman between 35 and 50 years old in good health and CMV-seronegative. DNA for the CDR3: TGTGCCACCCTCGGGGGCGGGAGGAGCTACGAGCAGTACTTC. Protein product: CATLGGGRSYEQYF. The full variable domain, its missing parts supplied by reference TRBV28 and TRBJ2-7, is DVKVTQSSRYLVKRTGEKVFLECVQDMDHENMFWYRQDPGLGLRLIYFSYDVKMKEKGDIPEGYSVSREKKERFSLILESASTNQTSMYLCATLGGGRSYEQYFGPGTRLTVT.